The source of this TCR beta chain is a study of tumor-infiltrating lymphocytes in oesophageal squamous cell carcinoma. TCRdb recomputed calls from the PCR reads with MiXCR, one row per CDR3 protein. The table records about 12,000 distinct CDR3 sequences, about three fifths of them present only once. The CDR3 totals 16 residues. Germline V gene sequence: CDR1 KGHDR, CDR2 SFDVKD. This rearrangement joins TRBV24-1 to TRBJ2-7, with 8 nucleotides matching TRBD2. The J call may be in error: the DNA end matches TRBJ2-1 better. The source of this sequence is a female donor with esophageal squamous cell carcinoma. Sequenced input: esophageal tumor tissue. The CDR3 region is CATSDPQGLERNEQFF. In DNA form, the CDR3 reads TGTGCCACCAGTGATCCGCAGGGACTAGAACGGAATGAGCAGTTCTTC.